This T cell receptor beta chain came from a study of blood T cell repertoires in COVID-19. Study information: Samples representing acute and convalescent COVID-19 were sourced from the United States, Italy and Spain.

Libraries were prepared by immunoSEQ multiplex PCR; TCRdb keeps only in-frame clonotypes and omits some of them. The sample records 350,000 to 400,000 clones, approximately 90% being singletons. CDR3 size: 15 residues. CDR1 and CDR2 from the germline V gene are MRHNA and SNTAGT. V shed 0 bases and J shed 4 bases, with 12 bases lying between them. V is TRBV6-4 and J is TRBJ1-1; no reliable D call. Sequenced sample: PBMCs or T cells enriched from blood (not recorded which). This TCR derives from a woman aged 18-29 years who had recovered from COVID-19. CDR3 nucleotide sequence: TGTGCCAGCAGTGACTCGTCGACACCTTCCACTGAAGCTTTCTTT. Amino acid sequence: CASSDSSTPSTEAFF.